A selection of T cell receptor beta chains follows, all from one sample in a study of T cells in Graves' hyperthyroidism and ophthalmopathy. A single record per CDR3 protein comes from TCRdb applying MiXCR to the multiplex PCR reads. The data show 550,000 to 700,000 distinct CDR3 sequences, roughly 14% seen once. The sequenced sample was blood. The receptors were sampled from a woman aged 40 to 50 with Graves' ophthalmopathy. Each CDR3 is given with its conserved first and last residue. D genes are given only for firm matches. A clone size is listed for some rows: how often the clone was seen (once, few, many), or a class if it is expanded.

CDR3 DNA | CDR3 protein | CDR3 length | clone size | V gene | D gene | J gene
TGTGCCAGCAGTGATCCGGGACAGGGAGCCTACGAGCAGTACTTC | CASSDPGQGAYEQYF | 15 | many | TRBV6-1 | TRBD1 | TRBJ2-7
TGTGCCATCACTGGGAGCGGGAGATTCAACGAGCAGTACTTC | CAITGSGRFNEQYF | 14 | many | TRBV10-3 | TRBD2 | TRBJ2-7
TGTGCCAGCAGGAGCCTCGAATCCTACGAGCAGTACTTC | CASRSLESYEQYF | 13 | many | TRBV27 | NA | TRBJ2-7
TGTGCCAGCAGGCTTGGGAACACTGAAGCTTTCTTT | CASRLGNTEAFF | 12 | many | TRBV6-1 | NA | TRBJ1-1
TGTGCCTGGAGGGGGGGGACAGGTGGGTTCGGCGAGCAGTACTTC | CAWRGGTGGFGEQYF | 15 | NA | TRBV30 | NA | TRBJ2-7
TGTGCCAGCAGCTTAGTCCCCGGACCCTATGGCTACACCTTC | CASSLVPGPYGYTF | 14 | NA | TRBV7-2 | NA | TRBJ1-2
TGCAGTGCTAGAAGACTAGCGGGAGGAGAGACCCAGTACTTC | CSARRLAGGETQYF | 14 | many | TRBV20-1 | TRBD2 | TRBJ2-5
TGTGCCAGCAGATCGAGGACTAGCGGGTCTAATTGGAATGAGCAGTTCTTC | CASRSRTSGSNWNEQFF | 17 | many | TRBV6-2/TRBV6-3 | TRBD2 | TRBJ2-1
TGTGCCAGCAGTTTAGAGGGTTCTCCCAGGGGGGTGTACTTC | CASSLEGSPRGVYF | 14 | NA | TRBV28 | NA | TRBJ2-7
TGTGCCAGCAGTTTAGTTGCTTACGAGACCCAGTACTTC | CASSLVAYETQYF | 13 | NA | TRBV12-3/TRBV12-4 | NA | TRBJ2-5
TGTGCCAGCAGCGGACTAGCGGGTCAAGAGACCCAGTACTTC | CASSGLAGQETQYF | 14 | many | TRBV7-2 | TRBD2 | TRBJ2-5
TGTGCCTGGAACGCACAGGAGAACACTGAAGCTTTCTTT | CAWNAQENTEAFF | 13 | many | TRBV30 | NA | TRBJ1-1
TGCAGCGCTATTATTCCCGACAGGGCAACTCCCTATGGCTACACCTTC | CSAIIPDRATPYGYTF | 16 | many | TRBV29-1 | TRBD1 | TRBJ1-2
TGTGCCAGCTCCTCCGACAGGGTCCATGGCTACACCTTC | CASSSDRVHGYTF | 13 | many | TRBV27 | TRBD1 | TRBJ1-2
TGTGCCAGCAGCAACCGGGGCGAGCAAGGCAATCAGCCCCAGCATTTT | CASSNRGEQGNQPQHF | 16 | many | TRBV6-2/TRBV6-3 | NA | TRBJ1-5
TGTGCCAGCAGTTCTGGCCGTGTATCAGGTCAGCCCCAGCATTTT | CASSSGRVSGQPQHF | 15 | NA | TRBV12-3/TRBV12-4 | NA | TRBJ1-5
TGTGCCAGCAGCGAGGCAGCCCCTATACTAGCGGGAGGCCCCTTGAACTACGAGCAGTACTTC | CASSEAAPILAGGPLNYEQYF | 21 | few | TRBV14 | TRBD2 | TRBJ2-7
TGTGCCTGGAGTGCGGGGGTTTATAACTATGGCTACACCTTC | CAWSAGVYNYGYTF | 14 | NA | TRBV30 | NA | TRBJ1-2
TGTGCCAGCAGTTCCCAGACTAGCGGGAGGGCCTACGAGCAGTACTTC | CASSSQTSGRAYEQYF | 16 | many | TRBV27 | TRBD2 | TRBJ2-7
TGTGCCAGCAGTTTATCTTGGGGGCGGAATGAGCAGTTCTTC | CASSLSWGRNEQFF | 14 | NA | TRBV28 | NA | TRBJ2-1
TGTGCCAGTAGTACAGTGACAGGGGGCCACACCGGGGAGCTGTTTTTT | CASSTVTGGHTGELFF | 16 | NA | TRBV19 | TRBD1 | TRBJ2-2
TGTGCCAGCAGTTTATCGAGGTTGGAGACCCAGTACTTC | CASSLSRLETQYF | 13 | many | TRBV27 | NA | TRBJ2-5
TGTGCCAGCAGATTCCATGGGACAGGCCCGGGAGATACGCAGTATTTT | CASRFHGTGPGDTQYF | 16 | many | TRBV6-4 | TRBD1 | TRBJ2-3
TGTGCCAGCAGCTTCGTTGCGCGAGCGGGAAGGGGCCAAGAGACCCAGTACTTC | CASSFVARAGRGQETQYF | 18 | NA | TRBV11-2 | TRBD2 | TRBJ2-5
TGTGCCAGCAGGTACAAGGATCAGCCCCAGCATTTT | CASRYKDQPQHF | 12 | many | TRBV6-2/TRBV6-3 | NA | TRBJ1-5
TGTGCCAGCAGCCAAGGAGGAGCTACGGGAGAGACCCAGTACTTC | CASSQGGATGETQYF | 15 | many | TRBV3-1 | NA | TRBJ2-5
TGTGCCAGCAGTCCTCATGGTAGCGGGGAAGAGACCCAGTACTTC | CASSPHGSGEETQYF | 15 | many | TRBV28 | TRBD2 | TRBJ2-5
TGTGCCAGCAGGACTCCCCTTGACTACGAGCAGTACTTC | CASRTPLDYEQYF | 13 | many | TRBV28 | NA | TRBJ2-7
TGTGCCACCACTAAGAGACAGGGCGCGAACACCGGGGAGCTGTTTTTT | CATTKRQGANTGELFF | 16 | few | TRBV2 | TRBD1 | TRBJ2-2
TGTGCCAGCAGTCCCGGACTTACCCCTTACGAGCAGTACTTC | CASSPGLTPYEQYF | 14 | many | TRBV27 | NA | TRBJ2-7
TGTGCCAGCAGTCCGCCGGGGCCGAGTTCTGGAAACACCATATATTTT | CASSPPGPSSGNTIYF | 16 | many | TRBV28 | NA | TRBJ1-3
TGTGCCAGCAGCTTAGGGCCGGGTTTATACGAGCAGTACTTC | CASSLGPGLYEQYF | 14 | few | TRBV7-2 | NA | TRBJ2-7
TGTGCCAGCAGTTTATCCGGGCTAGCAGGGTACTTC | CASSLSGLAGYF | 12 | many | TRBV28 | NA | TRBJ2-7
TGTGCCAGCAGCACCGACAGGAGCTCTGGAAACACCATATATTTT | CASSTDRSSGNTIYF | 15 | NA | TRBV7-2 | NA | TRBJ1-3
TGTGCCTGGCAGACAGGGCTTGGTCAGCCCCAGCATTTT | CAWQTGLGQPQHF | 13 | many | TRBV30 | TRBD1 | TRBJ1-5
TGTGCCAGCAGCTCAGGGGGCCCTGAAGCTTTCTTT | CASSSGGPEAFF | 12 | NA | TRBV7-9 | TRBD1 | TRBJ1-1
TGTGCCAGCAGTTTGGGGGGGACACGGAACCAAGAGACCCAGTACTTC | CASSLGGTRNQETQYF | 16 | few | TRBV12-3/TRBV12-4 | NA | TRBJ2-5
TGTGCCAGCAGCTTCCAGGGGTTGGTGGGGCAGGAAGAAGATACGCAGTATTTT | CASSFQGLVGQEEDTQYF | 18 | many | TRBV11-1 | NA | TRBJ2-3
TGTGCCAGCAGTTCGACCGGGACTAGCGGGAGGGGGGAGCTGTTTTTT | CASSSTGTSGRGELFF | 16 | many | TRBV12-3/TRBV12-4 | TRBD2 | TRBJ2-2
TGTGCCAGCAGCGACCTCGCGCACGAGCAGTACTTC | CASSDLAHEQYF | 12 | many | TRBV3-1 | NA | TRBJ2-7
TGTGCCAGCAGTTACTCGCGGGGTACCTACGAGCAGTACTTC | CASSYSRGTYEQYF | 14 | many | TRBV6-2/TRBV6-3 | NA | TRBJ2-7
TGTGCCAGCAGCCTACAGGGGTCCAAAAACATTCAGTACTTC | CASSLQGSKNIQYF | 14 | many | TRBV6-1 | TRBD1 | TRBJ2-4
TGTGCCAGCTCACCACGCGGCATGCCAACCGGGACTAGCGGGAGTAGGGGTGAGACCCAGTACTTC | CASSPRGMPTGTSGSRGETQYF | 22 | NA | TRBV18 | TRBD2 | TRBJ2-5
TGTGCCAGCAGCTCGCAGGGGGCGATTTACGAGCAGTACTTC | CASSSQGAIYEQYF | 14 | many | TRBV5-8 | TRBD1 | TRBJ2-7
TGTGCCAGTAGTATACCCCGGGGGACACCCATCCCCTCCGAGCAGTACTTC | CASSIPRGTPIPSEQYF | 17 | many | TRBV19 | NA | TRBJ2-7
TGTGCCAGCAGCGCCGACAGGGAGGCCTACGAGCAGTACTTC | CASSADREAYEQYF | 14 | few | TRBV5-8 | NA | TRBJ2-7
TGTGCCAGCAGCCCTTCATCGGGGGACGTTTTGAACACTGAAGCTTTCTTT | CASSPSSGDVLNTEAFF | 17 | many | TRBV11-2 | NA | TRBJ1-1
TGTGCCCCCAGCAGGGAAGGGGCAGGATTATACGAGCAGTACTTC | CAPSREGAGLYEQYF | 15 | many | TRBV15 | NA | TRBJ2-7
TGTGCCAGCAATTTAGCGGGAGTGATGAACGAGCAGTACTTC | CASNLAGVMNEQYF | 14 | many | TRBV6-2/TRBV6-3 | TRBD2 | TRBJ2-7
TGTGCCAGCAGTTTGGGACCGGGAAACACCGGGGAGCTGTTTTTT | CASSLGPGNTGELFF | 15 | NA | TRBV28 | NA | TRBJ2-2
TGTGCCAGTAGTCCCACAGATACGCAGTATTTT | CASSPTDTQYF | 11 | many | TRBV11-2 | NA | TRBJ2-3
TGTGCCATCAGTGCGGGTATGTCTGGGGCCAACGTCCTGACTTTC | CAISAGMSGANVLTF | 15 | few | TRBV10-3 | NA | TRBJ2-6
TGCAGCGGGGGCCGGGGCAGCTACGAGCAGTACTTC | CSGGRGSYEQYF | 12 | NA | TRBV29-1 | NA | TRBJ2-7